These 18 T cell receptor beta chains came from one sample sequenced in a study of blood T cell repertoires in COVID-19. TCRdb's copy holds only in-frame clones and misses some; the assay was immunoSEQ multiplex PCR. The table lists 98,000 or so clones, more than 75% of them singletons. The source material was peripheral blood. The receptor set was obtained from a man aged 55 to 70 with acute or convalescent COVID-19.

The rearrangement links TRBV19 to TRBJ1-5; 7 bases match TRBD1. The V gene end was trimmed by 2 bases and the J gene end by 3 bases; junction bases not matched to a gene: 10. The length of the CDR3 is 17 residues. The V gene's germline CDR1 is LNHDA and CDR2 SQIVND (reference sequence). The CDR3 coding sequence is TGTGCCAGTAGTATACTTTCGGGCAGGGGGGACAATCAGCCCCAGCATTTT. Protein sequence: CASSILSGRGDNQPQHF.

The chain combines TRBV10-1 with TRBJ2-3; 7 bases align to TRBD1. The CDR3 loop spans 17 amino acids. CDR1 is WNHNN and CDR2 is SYGVQD in the germline V gene (reference sequence). The J segment lost 0 bases and the V segment lost 4 bases, leaving 10 bases of the junction unmatched. The CDR3 nucleotides read TGCGCCAGCAGTGTATTTCCAGGGGGTGGGAGCACAGATACGCAGTATTTT. Protein product: CASSVFPGGGSTDTQYF.

This sequence joins TRBV30 and TRBJ2-7; tentatively, D is TRBD1 (6 bases). The V gene lost 0 bases and the J gene lost 1 base, with 7 bases spanning the gap. CDR3 length equals 13 residues. Germline lookup yields CDR1 GTSNPN and CDR2 SVGIG (reference sequence). The DNA for the CDR3 is TGTGCCTGGAGTGTAGGGGGTTCCTACGAGCAGTACGTC. This codes for CAWSVGGSYEQYV.

The chain joins TRBV6-1 to TRBJ2-5; D might be TRBD2 (7 bases). Trimming cost V 5 bases and J 5 bases, with 18 bases left between them. Germline values: CDR1 MNHNS, CDR2 SASEGT. The CDR3 spans 15 residues. The CDR3 region is CASSPAGAAGETQYF. The CDR3 DNA is TGTGCCAGCAGTCCTGCGGGGGCAGCGGGGGAGACCCAGTACTTC.

The rearrangement joins TRBV5-1 to TRBJ2-2, with 7 bases fitting TRBD1. This CDR3 comprises 14 residues. Trimming cost V 4 bases and J 7 bases; bases outside gene matches: 7. Germline assignment: CDR1 SGHRS and CDR2 YFSETQ. In DNA form, the CDR3 reads TGCGCCAGCAGCCCAGACAGGGTTGGCGGGGAGCTGTTTTTT. Translated: CASSPDRVGGELFF.

In DNA form, the CDR3 reads TGTGCCAGCAGCCCCATAGCGGCCCGAGGCACAGATACGCAGTATTTT. This translates into CASSPIAARGTDTQYF. The V gene is TRBV5-4, the J gene TRBJ2-3; TRBD2 might be the D (6 bases). Germline CDR1 reads SGHNT; CDR2 reads YYREEE (reference sequence). The CDR3 covers 16 residues. The V end lost 4 bases, the J end lost 1 base, and 16 bases lay between the germline ends.

This chain joins TRBV7-8 and TRBJ1-2; TRBD1 aligns across 9 bases. This CDR3 comprises 13 residues. Trimming took 3 bases from V and 6 from J; bases not matched to a gene: 2. Germline lookup yields CDR1 SGHVS and CDR2 FQNEAQ. CDR3 amino acids: CASSFRQGDGYTF. The DNA for the CDR3 is TGTGCCAGCAGCTTCCGACAGGGGGATGGCTACACCTTC.

The chain has TRBV18 and TRBJ1-4, with D possibly matching TRBD1 (6 bases). V lost 6 bases and J lost 0, with 11 bases in between. This CDR3 is 15 amino acids long. Germline lookup yields CDR1 KGHSH and CDR2 LQKENI. The CDR3 protein is CASSYGQSTNEKLFF. The CDR3 nucleotides are TGTGCCAGCTCTTACGGACAGTCAACTAATGAAAAACTGTTTTTT.

The chain carries TRBV24-1 and TRBJ2-3; TRBD2 agrees at 10 bases. CDR1 is KGHDR, CDR2 SFDVKD, per germline. The CDR3 loop spans 17 amino acids. V lost 0 bases to trimming and J lost 5 bases; unmatched junction nucleotides: 7. The CDR3: CATSDLPSGSLGDTQYF. CDR3 DNA sequence: TGTGCCACCAGTGATTTGCCTAGCGGGAGCCTGGGAGATACGCAGTATTTT.

The chain links TRBV24-1 to TRBJ2-1; 13 bases match TRBD2. Germline V CDR1 and CDR2: KGHDR, SFDVKD. The CDR3 sequence is 15 residues long. The V segment lost 9 bases and the J segment 7 bases; nucleotides outside the gene matches: 8. CDR3 sequence: CATGPTSGRINEQFF. CDR3 sequence (DNA): TGTGCCACCGGGCCGACTAGCGGGAGGATAAATGAGCAGTTCTTC.

This chain's CDR3 is CASSLDRTGQGDTQYF. The CDR3 bases are TGTGCCAGCAGCTTAGACCGGACAGGGCAAGGGGATACGCAGTATTTT. The chain uses TRBV13 and TRBJ2-3; 8 nucleotides align to TRBD1. The CDR3 has 16 residues. In germline, CDR1 is PRHDT, CDR2 FYEKMQ (reference sequence). Trimming cost V 1 base and J 6 bases; bases outside gene matches: 9. Variable domain in full (rest from reference TRBV13 and TRBJ2-3): AAGVIQSPRHLIKEKRETATLKCYPIPRHDTVYWYQQGPGQDPQFLISFYEKMQSDKGSIPDRFSAQQFSDYHSELNMSSLELGDSALYFCASSLDRTGQGDTQYFGPGTRLTVL.

This chain connects TRBV10-3 to TRBJ1-5; D call uncertain. Between the trimmed V and J ends, which lost 5 bases and 4 bases, there was a span of 15 bases. Germline V gene lookup returns CDR1 ENHRY and CDR2 SYGVKD. This CDR3 is 15 amino acids long. CDR3 DNA sequence: TGTGCCATCAGTCCGTCCCGGGGTGGGAATCAGCCCCAGCATTTT. Translated: CAISPSRGGNQPQHF.

The V gene is TRBV4-2, the J gene TRBJ2-3, with 7 bases matching TRBD1. The CDR3 is 13 amino acids. CDR1 and CDR2 (germline): LGHNA, YNFKEQ. Germline trimming cut 8 bases from V and 1 base from J; bases unmatched to any gene: 3. In DNA, the CDR3 is TGTGCCAGCGGAGGACAGGGCACAGATACGCAGTATTTT. Amino acid sequence: CASGGQGTDTQYF.

Only a few counts were recorded for this clone. CDR3 sequence: CSVVAGAGTEAFF. As DNA, the CDR3 is TGCAGCGTTGTAGCGGGGGCTGGGACTGAAGCTTTCTTT. This rearrangement joins TRBV29-1 to TRBJ1-1; D might be TRBD1 (6 bases). V was trimmed by 4 bases and J by 5 bases, leaving 14 bases between them. Germline V lookup: CDR1 SQVTM, CDR2 ANQGSEA. This CDR3 spans 13 amino acids.

The chain employs TRBV29-1 and TRBJ1-2; 8 nucleotides match TRBD1. The V and J ends lost 1 base and 8 bases, in that order; junction bases with no gene match: 6. There are 13 residues in the CDR3. The germline CDR1 and CDR2 sequences are SQVTM and ANQGSEA. CDR3 sequence (DNA): TGCAGCGTTGAAGCCGGACAGGGAGGGGGCTACACCTTC. Encoded protein: CSVEAGQGGGYTF.

The chain couples TRBV7-9 to TRBJ1-3, with 7 bases identical to TRBD1. Germline values: CDR1 SEHNR, CDR2 FQNEAQ (reference sequence). The length of the CDR3 is 16 residues. J lost 0 bases, V lost 4 bases, and 6 bases had no gene match. For the CDR3, the DNA is TGTGCCAGCAGCTCGGCGGGACAGTTCTCTGGAAACACCATATATTTT. This gives the protein CASSSAGQFSGNTIYF.

The chain has TRBV21-1 and TRBJ2-1; the table's D call, TRBD2, has no DNA check behind it. TRBV21-1 is deemed a pseudogene. This CDR3 comprises 18 residues. The CDR3 nucleotides are TGTGCCAGCAGCAAAATCGGTTGTTCCGGGAGCTCCTACAATGAGCAGTTCTTC. Protein sequence: CASSKIGCSGSSYNEQFF.

The chain carries TRBV5-1 and TRBJ1-1; maybe TRBD1 (6 bases). This CDR3 is built from 14 residues. Germline assignment: CDR1 SGHRS and CDR2 YFSETQ. Between the trimmed V and J ends, which lost 4 bases and 4 bases, there was a span of 14 bases. CDR3 in amino acids: CASSQSQGSTEAFF. CDR3 coding DNA: TGCGCCAGCAGCCAATCACAGGGATCCACTGAAGCTTTCTTT.